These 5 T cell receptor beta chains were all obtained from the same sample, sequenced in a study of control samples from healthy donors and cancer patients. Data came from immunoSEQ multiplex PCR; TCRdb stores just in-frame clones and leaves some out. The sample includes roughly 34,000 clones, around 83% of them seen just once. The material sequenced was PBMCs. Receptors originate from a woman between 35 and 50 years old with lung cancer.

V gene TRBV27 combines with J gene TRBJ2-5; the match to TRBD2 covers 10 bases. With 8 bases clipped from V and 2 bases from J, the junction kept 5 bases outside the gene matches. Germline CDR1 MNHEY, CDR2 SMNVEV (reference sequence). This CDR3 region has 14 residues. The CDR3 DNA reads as TGTGCCAGCTCACGGACTAGCGGACAAGAGACCCAGTACTTC. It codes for CASSRTSGQETQYF.

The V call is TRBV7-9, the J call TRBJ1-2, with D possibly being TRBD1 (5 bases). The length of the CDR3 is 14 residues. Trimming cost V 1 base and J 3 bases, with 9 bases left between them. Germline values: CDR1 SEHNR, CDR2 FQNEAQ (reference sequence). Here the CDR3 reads CASSLVGTHYGYTF. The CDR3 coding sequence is TGTGCCAGCAGCTTAGTTGGGACCCACTATGGCTACACCTTC.

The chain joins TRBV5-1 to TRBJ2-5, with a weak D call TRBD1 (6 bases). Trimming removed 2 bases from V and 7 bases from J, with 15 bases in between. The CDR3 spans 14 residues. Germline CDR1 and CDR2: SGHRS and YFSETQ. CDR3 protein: CASSLTGPQGTQYF. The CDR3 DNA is TGCGCCAGCAGCTTAACAGGGCCCCAGGGGACCCAGTACTTC.

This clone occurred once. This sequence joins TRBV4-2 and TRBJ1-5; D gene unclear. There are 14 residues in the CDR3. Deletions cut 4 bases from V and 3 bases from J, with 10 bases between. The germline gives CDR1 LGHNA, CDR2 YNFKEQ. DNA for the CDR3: TGTGCCAGCAGCCCGGGCAGGTCCAATCAGCCCCAGCATTTT. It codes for CASSPGRSNQPQHF.

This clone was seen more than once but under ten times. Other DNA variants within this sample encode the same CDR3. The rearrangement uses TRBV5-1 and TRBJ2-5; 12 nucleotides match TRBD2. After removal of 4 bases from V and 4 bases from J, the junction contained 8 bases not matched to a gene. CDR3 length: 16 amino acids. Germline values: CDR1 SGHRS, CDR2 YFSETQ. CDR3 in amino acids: CASSPGLAGKGETQYF. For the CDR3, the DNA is TGCGCCAGCAGCCCTGGACTAGCGGGGAAGGGAGAGACCCAGTACTTC. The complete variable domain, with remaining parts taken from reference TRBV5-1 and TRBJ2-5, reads KAGVTQTPRYLIKTRGQQVTLSCSPISGHRSVSWYQQTPGQGLQFLFEYFSETQRNKGNFPGRFSGRQFSNSRSEMNVSTLELGDSALYLCASSPGLAGKGETQYFGPGTRLLVL.